This is a list of T cell receptor beta chains from one sample in a study of blood T cell repertoires in COVID-19. Profiling relied on immunoSEQ multiplex PCR, and the TCRdb table lists in-frame clones only, not all of them. The sample lists 170,000 or so clones, roughly nine tenths occurring once. The specimen sequenced was peripheral blood. The source is a man aged 18 to 29 who had recovered from COVID-19. Each CDR3 is given without its conserved first and last residue.

J gene: TRBJ2-7
V gene: TRBV7-2
CDR3 protein: ASSSAGTGPYEQY

J gene: TRBJ2-5
V gene: TRBV5-1
CDR3 protein: ASSPGPSGQETQY

J gene: TRBJ2-7
V gene: TRBV3-1/TRBV3-2
CDR3 protein: ASSQVLSDSLEQY

J gene: TRBJ2-2
V gene: TRBV21-1
CDR3 protein: ASSKGGGRTGELF

J gene: TRBJ1-5
V gene: TRBV6-5
CDR3 protein: ASRNRASGQPQH

J gene: TRBJ2-1
V gene: TRBV5-1
CDR3 protein: ASSLAGTRDEQF

J gene: TRBJ1-2
V gene: TRBV2
CDR3 protein: ASQGGVYGYT

J gene: TRBJ1-1
V gene: TRBV5-1
CDR3 protein: ASSSTANTEAF

J gene: TRBJ1-1
V gene: TRBV6-5
CDR3 protein: ASSYLQGQGSTEAF

J gene: TRBJ2-1
V gene: TRBV11-3
CDR3 protein: ASSLGQGYNEQF

J gene: TRBJ1-5
V gene: TRBV4-1
CDR3 protein: ASSQGGQGVNQPQH

J gene: TRBJ2-7
V gene: TRBV29-1
CDR3 protein: SGRQGFEQY

J gene: TRBJ1-3
V gene: TRBV2
CDR3 protein: ASSDYRAGNTIY

J gene: TRBJ1-4
V gene: TRBV7-2
CDR3 protein: ASSLTGGRGEKLF

J gene: TRBJ1-5
V gene: TRBV19
CDR3 protein: ASSVTTGKRDQPQH

J gene: TRBJ2-5
V gene: TRBV5-4
CDR3 protein: ASSLFSVRTQY

J gene: TRBJ2-2
V gene: TRBV19
CDR3 protein: ASAGTVTGELF

J gene: TRBJ2-5
V gene: TRBV10-3
CDR3 protein: AISDGTGLLQETQY

J gene: TRBJ2-5
V gene: TRBV6-5
CDR3 protein: ASGDGGTKETQY

J gene: TRBJ2-1
V gene: TRBV14
CDR3 protein: ASSPAGLVFHEQF

J gene: TRBJ2-7
V gene: TRBV19
CDR3 protein: ASSFSGDPTYEQY

J gene: TRBJ2-2
V gene: TRBV2
CDR3 protein: ASRGARQGHTGELF

J gene: TRBJ2-3
V gene: TRBV5-1
CDR3 protein: ASSLAPSGPTDTQY

J gene: TRBJ2-7
V gene: TRBV6-5
CDR3 protein: ASSRGQGIGEQY

J gene: TRBJ2-7
V gene: TRBV19
CDR3 protein: ASSPRRQTYEQY